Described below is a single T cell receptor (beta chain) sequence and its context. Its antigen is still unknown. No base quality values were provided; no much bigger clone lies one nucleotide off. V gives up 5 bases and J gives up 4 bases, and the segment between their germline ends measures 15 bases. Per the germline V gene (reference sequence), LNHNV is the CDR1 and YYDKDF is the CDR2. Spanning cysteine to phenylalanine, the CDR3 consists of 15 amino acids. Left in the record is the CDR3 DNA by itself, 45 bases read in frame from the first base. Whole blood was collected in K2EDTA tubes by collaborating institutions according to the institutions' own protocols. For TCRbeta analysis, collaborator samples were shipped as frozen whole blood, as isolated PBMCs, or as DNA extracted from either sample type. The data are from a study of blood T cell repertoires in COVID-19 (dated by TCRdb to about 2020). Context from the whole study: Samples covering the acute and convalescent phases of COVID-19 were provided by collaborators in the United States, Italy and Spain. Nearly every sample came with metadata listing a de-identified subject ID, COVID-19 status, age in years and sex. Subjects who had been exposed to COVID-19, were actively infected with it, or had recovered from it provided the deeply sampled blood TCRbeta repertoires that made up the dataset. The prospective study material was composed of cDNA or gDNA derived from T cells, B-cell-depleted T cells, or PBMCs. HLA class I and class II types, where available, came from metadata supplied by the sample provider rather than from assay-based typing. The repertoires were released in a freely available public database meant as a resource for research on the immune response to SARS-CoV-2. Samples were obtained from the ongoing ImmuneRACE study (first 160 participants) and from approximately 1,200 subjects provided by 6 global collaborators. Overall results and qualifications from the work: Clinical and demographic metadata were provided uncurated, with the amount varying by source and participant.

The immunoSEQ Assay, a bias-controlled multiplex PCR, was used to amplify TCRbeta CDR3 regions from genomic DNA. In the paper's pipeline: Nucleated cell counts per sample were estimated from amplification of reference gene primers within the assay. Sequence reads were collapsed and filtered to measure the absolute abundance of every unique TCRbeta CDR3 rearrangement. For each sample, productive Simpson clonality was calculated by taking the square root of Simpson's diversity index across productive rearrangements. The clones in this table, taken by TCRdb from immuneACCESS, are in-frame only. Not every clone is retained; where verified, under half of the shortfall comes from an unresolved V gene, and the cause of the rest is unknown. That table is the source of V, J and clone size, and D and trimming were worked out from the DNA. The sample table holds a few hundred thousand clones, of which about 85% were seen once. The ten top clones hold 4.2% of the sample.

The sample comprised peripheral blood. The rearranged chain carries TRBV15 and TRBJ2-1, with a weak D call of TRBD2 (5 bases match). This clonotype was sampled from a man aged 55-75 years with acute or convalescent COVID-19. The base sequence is TGTGCCACCAGCGGACCTAGCCCACCGTACAATGAGCAGTTCTTC. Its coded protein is CATSGPSPPYNEQFF.